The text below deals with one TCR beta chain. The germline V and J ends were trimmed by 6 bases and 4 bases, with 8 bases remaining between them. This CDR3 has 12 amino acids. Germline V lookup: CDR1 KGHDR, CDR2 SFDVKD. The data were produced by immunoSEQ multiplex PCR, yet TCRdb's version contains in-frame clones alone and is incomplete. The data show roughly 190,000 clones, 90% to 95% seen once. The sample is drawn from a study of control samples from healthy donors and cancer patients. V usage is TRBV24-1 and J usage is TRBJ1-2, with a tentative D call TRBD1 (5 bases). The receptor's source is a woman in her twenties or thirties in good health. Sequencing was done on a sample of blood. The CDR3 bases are TGTGCCACCAGTCGGGGCGGCTATGGCTACACCTTC. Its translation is CATSRGGYGYTF.